This T cell receptor beta chain came from a study of blood T cells in healthy people across ages. The CDR3 consists of 15 residues. Trimming stripped 2 bases from V and 2 bases from J, with 7 bases between. Germline values: CDR1 LGHNA, CDR2 YSLEER. A J-beta primer mix and a sample-barcoded 5' primer were used in a second PCR of roughly 7 to 12 cycles. In TCRdb, the 5' RACE reads were re-called with MiXCR into one record per CDR3 protein. The table lists about 2 million distinct CDR3 sequences, around 50% of them singletons, with less than 2.5% in the top ten. Study conclusions and caveats: Unknown donor CMV status possibly confounded expanded clonotype changes.

With each sample, at least 5 micrograms of total RNA were extracted. This clonotype was detected a few times. As yet, its antigen is unknown. The clonotype comes from a woman in her 40s in good health. What was sequenced was blood. The chain uses TRBV4-3 and TRBJ1-6; D is undetermined. The CDR3 spells CASSQQEAYNSPLHF. Written as DNA, the CDR3 is TGCGCCAGCAGCCAACAGGAGGCCTATAATTCACCCCTCCACTTT.